There are a few counts of the clone carrying this T cell receptor beta chain. TCRdb recomputed calls from the PCR reads with MiXCR, one row per CDR3 protein. The sample has more than 450,000 distinct CDR3 sequences; 20% to 25% are singletons. Naive CD8 sequencing libraries were generated from about 19,000 to 1,100,000 sorted cells, with 10%, 30% or 50% RNA as input. Using a CD8+CD4-CCR7+CD45RA+ phenotype, naive CD8 T cells were sorted. CDR3 length: 13 residues. The V gene end was trimmed by 10 bases and the J gene end by 6 bases; junction bases not matched to a gene: 12. CDR1 and CDR2 (germline): SGHRS, YFSETQ. This sample is part of a study of molecular identifiers for immune sequencing clone quantification.

Sequencing input: naive CD8+ T cells from blood, with Jurkat cell RNA spiked in. Subset: FACS-sorted CD8+CD4-CCR7+CD45RA+ naive T cells. The sequence derives from a human donor in good health. Some libraries in this study had Jurkat cell RNA spiked in. This chain joins TRBV5-1 and TRBJ2-7; TRBD1 aligns across 8 bases. The CDR3 sequence: CARTGTGLGEQYF. CDR3 bases: TGCGCCCGCACAGGGACAGGTTTGGGCGAGCAGTACTTC.